This TCR beta chain is drawn from a study of response to subunit inactivated influenza vaccine. Via MiXCR, TCRdb re-called the RT-PCR reads, giving one row per CDR3 protein. Of roughly 790,000 distinct CDR3 sequences detected, 21% appear once; the ten largest clones hold 10%. The study's findings and limits: Each seasonal influenza vaccination, the authors suggested, recruits few new T cells.

The V gene end was trimmed by 3 bases and the J gene end by 3 bases; junction bases not matched to a gene: 4. CDR1 is KGHSH and CDR2 is LQKENI in the germline V gene. This CDR3 is built from 14 residues. This clonotype was counted a few times. Antigen specificity is unknown. This specimen consisted of PBMCs from blood, obtained 5 to 6 days after vaccination. The TCR sequence derives from a man aged 45-60 years who received an inactivated influenza vaccine. The V gene is TRBV18, the J gene TRBJ2-7; 8 nucleotides agree with TRBD1. The CDR3 sequence: CASSPQGAIYEQYF. CDR3 nucleotides: TGTGCCAGCTCACCGCAGGGGGCGATCTACGAGCAGTACTTC.